This entry concerns a single TCR beta chain. Antigen specificity is unknown. With 9 bases removed from V and 4 bases from J, the gap between germline ends came to 9 bases. This CDR3 is 11 amino acids long. Germline CDR1 LNHDA, CDR2 SQIVND (reference sequence). This table comes from immunoSEQ multiplex PCR, and its TCRdb copy is limited to in-frame clones, with some not included. The sample yields some 16,000 clones, 65% to 85% seen once. The data were obtained in a study of T cell clones after liver transplantation. Findings and limits, study-wide: These preliminary findings come from unstandardized post-transplant sampling times. The donor-reactive repertoire was only partly measurable in two subjects, lacking donor cells.

This TCR was sampled from a human patient who received a liver transplant. Some of the T cells might come from the graft donor. J is TRBJ1-2 and V is TRBV19; weak D call: TRBD1 (5 bases). Sequenced here: CD8+ T cells from blood, sampled 48 months after liver transplant. CDR3 nucleotides: TGTGCCAGCGGGGGACCCTATGGCTACACCTTC. Amino acids: CASGGPYGYTF.